This entry lists 4 T cell receptor beta chains sequenced from one sample in a study of cytomegalovirus exposure and HLA in healthy donors. Produced via immunoSEQ multiplex PCR; TCRdb's table is partial and in-frame only. Altogether 150,000 to 200,000 clones are present, 85% being singletons, with the ten largest covering about 16%. Material: PBMCs. The source of these receptors is a man aged 18 to 35 in good health and CMV-seropositive.

This chain links TRBV11-2 with TRBJ2-7; D is unresolved. Germline values: CDR1 SGHAT, CDR2 FQNNGV. V lost 1 base and J lost 5, with 12 bases in between. CDR3 size: 14 residues. The CDR3 protein is CASSLGEVRDEQYF. Written as DNA, the CDR3 is TGTGCCAGCAGCTTAGGAGAGGTCCGGGACGAGCAGTACTTC.

V and J are TRBV27 and TRBJ2-2; D may be TRBD1 (7 bases). CDR1 is MNHEY, CDR2 SMNVEV, per germline (reference sequence). The CDR3 covers 16 residues. The germline V and J ends were trimmed by 1 base and 5 bases, with 14 bases remaining between them. The CDR3, as DNA: TGTGCCAGCAGTTTATTCATGGGGGGACAGACCGGGGAGCTGTTTTTT. Translated: CASSLFMGGQTGELFF.

This clone was found once. This chain uses TRBV7-3 with TRBJ2-3; D is possibly TRBD1 (5 bases). V was clipped by 2 bases and J by 6 bases, with 24 bases between them. CDR1 and CDR2 (germline): SGHTA, FQGTGA. The CDR3 runs to 18 residues. CDR3 bases: TGTGCCAGCAGCTTATTGGTGGGGCAGGCGCCCGTCTGGGATACGCAGTATTTT. This codes for CASSLLVGQAPVWDTQYF. The whole variable domain, filled in from reference TRBV7-3 and TRBJ2-3, reads GAGVSQTPSNKVTEKGKYVELRCDPISGHTALYWYRQSLGQGPEFLIYFQGTGAADDSGLPNDRFFAVRPEGSVSTLKIQRTERGDSAVYLCASSLLVGQAPVWDTQYFGPGTRLTVL.

This clone turned up a few times. V gene TRBV18 combines with J gene TRBJ2-5; 7 bases are shared with TRBD1. CDR1 and CDR2 (germline): KGHSH, LQKENI. This CDR3 contains 15 residues. V shed 3 bases and J 5 bases; nucleotides not matched to a gene: 9. The CDR3 here is CASSPTQGNGETQYF. The CDR3 DNA reads TGTGCCAGCTCACCCACACAGGGGAACGGGGAGACCCAGTACTTC.